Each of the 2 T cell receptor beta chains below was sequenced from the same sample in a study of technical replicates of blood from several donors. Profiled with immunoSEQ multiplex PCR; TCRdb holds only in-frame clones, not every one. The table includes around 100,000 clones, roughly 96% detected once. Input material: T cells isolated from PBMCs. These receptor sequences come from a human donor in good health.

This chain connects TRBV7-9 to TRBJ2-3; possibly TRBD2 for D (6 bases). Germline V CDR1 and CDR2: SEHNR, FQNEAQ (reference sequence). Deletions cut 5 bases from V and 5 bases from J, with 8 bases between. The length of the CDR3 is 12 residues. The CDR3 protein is CASSPGGDTQYF. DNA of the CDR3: TGTGCCAGCAGCCCCGGGGGAGATACGCAGTATTTT.

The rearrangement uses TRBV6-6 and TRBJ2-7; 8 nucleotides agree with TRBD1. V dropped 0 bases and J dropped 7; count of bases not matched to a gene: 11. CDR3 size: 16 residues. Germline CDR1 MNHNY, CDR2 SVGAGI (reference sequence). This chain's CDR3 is CASSYSHRGAGGEQYF. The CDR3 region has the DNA TGTGCCAGCAGTTACTCCCACAGGGGGGCCGGCGGAGAGCAGTACTTC.